This TCR beta chain was sequenced for a study of response to subunit inactivated influenza vaccine (dated by TCRdb to 2017 to 2018). About the study as a whole: Deep quantitative profiling of the T cell receptor repertoire was used in the study to follow responses to a trivalent subunit inactivated influenza vaccine.

Ten or more counts support this clonotype. It lacks a known antigen. Base qualities were left out, and no much larger clone turns up one base away. Paper-wide results and their limitations: According to the authors, only a limited number of new T cells may be recruited by each seasonal influenza vaccination.

Including the terminal cysteine and phenylalanine, the CDR3 comprises 14 residues. Just the 42-base CDR3 DNA is kept, in frame starting at base 1. CDR1 SGHDN and CDR2 FVKESK are derived from the germline V gene. V sheds 4 bases and J sheds 3 bases, leaving 13 bases between their ends. The library was made by RT-PCR. TCRdb names Illumina HiSeq 2500 as the instrument used. In TCRdb, the public reads were trimmed at Q25 with fastp and aligned with MiXCR, with productive beta chains retained. A single entry per CDR3 protein holds the most common genes and DNA from its merged rows. This sample has around 470,000 distinct CDR3 sequences in its table, and approximately 7.8% of those were observed once. The ten top clones hold over 10% of the sample.

The rearranged chain carries TRBV14 and TRBJ2-7; possibly the D gene is TRBD1, per 6 matching bases. Sequenced material: PBMCs from blood, taken around 25 months after vaccination. The TCR originated in a man in his fifties or sixties who received an inactivated influenza vaccine. Donor details come from another sample of the same person, matched by shared clones. The CDR3 reads CASSLLGQNYEQYF. The DNA sequence follows: TGTGCCAGCAGCCTGCTCGGACAGAACTACGAGCAGTACTTC. The CDR3, completed at both ends by the reference TRBV14 and TRBJ2-7 genes, gives the full variable domain EAGVTQFPSHSVIEKGQTVTLRCDPISGHDNLYWYRRVMGKEIKFLLHFVKESKQDESGMPNNRFLAERTGGTYSTLKVQPAELEDSGVYFCASSLLGQNYEQYFGPGTRLTVT.